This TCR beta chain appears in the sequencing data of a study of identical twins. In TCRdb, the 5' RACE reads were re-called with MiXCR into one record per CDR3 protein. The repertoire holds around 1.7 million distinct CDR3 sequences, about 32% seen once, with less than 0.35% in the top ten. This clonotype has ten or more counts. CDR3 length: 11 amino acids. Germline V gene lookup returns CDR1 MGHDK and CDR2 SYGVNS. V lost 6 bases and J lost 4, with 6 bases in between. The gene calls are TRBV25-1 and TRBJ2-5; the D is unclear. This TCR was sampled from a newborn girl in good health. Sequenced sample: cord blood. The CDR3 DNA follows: TGTGCCAGCAGCCGCGGAGAGACCCAGTACTTC. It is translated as CASSRGETQYF.